The 17 T cell receptor beta chains below come from one sample, sequenced in a study of a mutant IDH1 vaccine in newly diagnosed glioma. Sequencing was performed with immunoSEQ multiplex PCR; in TCRdb, only in-frame clones are kept and a portion is missing. The sample has roughly 50,000 clones; approximately 81% are singletons. This sample's time point: baseline, week 1 (first vaccination visit). Treatment specified: pre-vaccination baseline after standard-of-care therapy. The source material was PBMCs, sampled from a glioma patient treated with radiotherapy, temozolomide or both. These TCRs come from a man aged 18-30 years with glioma.

The chain is built from TRBV10-3 and TRBJ2-2; D gene ambiguous. Germline CDR1 is ENHRY and CDR2 is SYGVKD. The CDR3 is 16 residues long. The V and J ends lost 7 bases and 1 base respectively, with 16 bases between them. Here the CDR3 DNA reads TGTGCCATCATGAACAGCCCTCAACTGAACACCGGGGAGCTGTTTTTT. Its protein product is CAIMNSPQLNTGELFF.

The V gene is TRBV5-1, the J gene TRBJ2-3; 8 bases are a match to TRBD2. V shed 6 bases, J shed 2 bases, and the junction held 5 bases outside the gene matches. Germline CDR1 is SGHRS and CDR2 is YFSETQ. The CDR3 consists of 14 residues. The CDR3 reads CASTLSGVTDTQYF. The CDR3 bases are TGCGCCAGCACGCTTAGCGGGGTCACAGATACGCAGTATTTT.

The chain has TRBV7-8 and TRBJ2-7, with 13 bases that match TRBD2. With V trimmed by 5 bases and J by 3 bases, 7 bases remained unmatched. Germline CDR1 SGHVS, CDR2 FQNEAQ. The CDR3 runs 16 residues. Here the CDR3 reads CASSHPGLAGDYEQYF. The CDR3 DNA reads TGTGCCAGCAGCCATCCTGGACTAGCGGGAGACTACGAGCAGTACTTC.

The DNA of the CDR3 is TGTGCCAGCAGCCCCCAGGCACAGACGATCCAACCCCTCCACTTT. Translating it yields CASSPQAQTIQPLHF. V usage is TRBV13 and J usage is TRBJ1-6; no reliable D call. V was pared by 5 bases and J by 12 bases, with 20 bases between. Germline assignment: CDR1 PRHDT and CDR2 FYEKMQ (reference sequence). This CDR3 spans 15 amino acids.

The chain links TRBV29-1 to TRBJ1-4, with D unresolved. Trimming removed 1 base at V and 7 bases at J, with 4 bases between. This CDR3 is 11 amino acids long. Germline loops: CDR1 SQVTM, CDR2 ANQGSEA. The CDR3 DNA is TGCAGCGTTGAAGCCTTTGAAAAACTGTTTTTT. This encodes CSVEAFEKLFF.

This clone turned up a few times. The chain is built from TRBV28 and TRBJ1-5; possibly TRBD1 for D (6 bases). The CDR3 totals 15 residues. V lost 3 bases to trimming and J lost 2 bases, with 11 bases between them. CDR1 is MDHEN, CDR2 SYDVKM, per germline. The chain's CDR3 is CASSFQGRGNQPQHF. DNA of the CDR3: TGTGCCAGCAGTTTTCAGGGGAGGGGCAATCAGCCCCAGCATTTT.

The rearrangement links TRBV14 to TRBJ2-3, with unresolved D. Germline CDR1 is SGHDN and CDR2 is FVKESK. The CDR3 loop spans 15 amino acids. V lost 0 bases, J lost 2 bases, and 9 bases lay in between. The CDR3 DNA follows: TGTGCCAGCAGCCAAGATGGGTCTTCCACAGATACGCAGTATTTT. Amino acids: CASSQDGSSTDTQYF.

The chain uses TRBV18 and TRBJ1-2, with D perhaps matching TRBD1 (6 bases). The CDR3 has 16 amino acids. The germline CDR1 and CDR2 sequences are KGHSH and LQKENI. V lost 1 base and J 4 bases, leaving 16 bases between the germline ends. The CDR3 DNA is TGTGCCAGCTCACCACTAGCAGGGGATTTGAGCTATGGCTACACCTTC. Translation: CASSPLAGDLSYGYTF.

With regard to this clone: One junction end disagrees with the germline gene, perhaps due to a read error. The chain couples TRBV6-1 to TRBJ2-5, with D possibly TRBD2 on 6 matching bases. CDR1 MNHNS and CDR2 SASEGT come from the germline V gene. The CDR3 sequence is 11 residues long. The CDR3 sequence is CASSQGLSRDF. In nucleotides, the CDR3 is TGTGCCAGCAGCCAGGGACTCAGCAGGGACTTC.

This rearrangement joins TRBV9 to TRBJ2-2, with 12 bases identical to TRBD2. Trimming removed 1 base from V and 7 bases from J; junction bases left unmatched: 5. CDR3 length equals 16 residues. The germline CDR1 and CDR2 sequences are SGDLS and YYNGEE. The CDR3 sequence is CASSVMTSGGHGELFF. DNA for the CDR3: TGTGCCAGCAGCGTAATGACTAGCGGGGGTCACGGGGAGCTGTTTTTT.

J is TRBJ2-7 and V is TRBV4-1; possibly TRBD1 for D (5 bases). Per germline, CDR1 MGHRA and CDR2 YSYEKL. The CDR3 is made up of 15 amino acids. V lost 0 bases and J lost 3, with 12 bases in between. The CDR3 DNA reads as TGCGCCAGCAGCCAAGATGGTCAGGGCATCTACGAGCAGTACTTC. Amino acid sequence: CASSQDGQGIYEQYF.

This clone was recorded a few times. The chain employs TRBV7-8 and TRBJ2-1; 8 nucleotides align to TRBD1. This CDR3 spans 15 amino acids. Germline trimming cut 4 bases from V and 3 bases from J; bases unmatched to any gene: 5. CDR1 is SGHVS and CDR2 is FQNEAQ in the germline V gene. This CDR3 is CASSSDRGGYNEQFF. For the CDR3, the DNA is TGTGCCAGCAGCTCCGACAGGGGTGGCTACAATGAGCAGTTCTTC.

The rearrangement joins TRBV4-3 to TRBJ2-1; D call uncertain. The CDR3 length is 13 residues. The V and J ends lost 1 base and 9 bases respectively, with 10 bases between them. Germline V lookup: CDR1 LGHNA, CDR2 YSLEER. The CDR3 DNA reads TGCGCCAGCAGCCAAGTCGGCGTGGCTGAGCAGTTCTTC. This codes for CASSQVGVAEQFF.

CDR3 coding DNA: TGTGCCAGCAGTGAGGGGGAGCTCTCCTACAATGAGCAGTTCTTC. Encoded protein: CASSEGELSYNEQFF. This chain connects TRBV6-4 to TRBJ2-1; either TRBD1 or TRBD2 may fit D (5 bases each). CDR1 and CDR2 (germline): MRHNA, SNTAGT. CDR3 length: 15 amino acids. V dropped 3 bases and J dropped 0 bases, with 9 bases sitting between them.

The chain combines TRBV29-1 with TRBJ1-2; possible D gene TRBD1, 5 bases. Deletions cut 4 bases from V and 2 bases from J, with 20 bases between. Germline CDR1 and CDR2: SQVTM and ANQGSEA. This CDR3 spans 16 amino acids. The CDR3 nucleotides are TGCAGCGTTGTAGAGGGACGAAATTATCTGAACTATGGCTACACCTTC. The encoded protein is CSVVEGRNYLNYGYTF.

This chain joins TRBV6-1 and TRBJ2-7; D remains unclear. V was trimmed by 4 bases and J by 2 bases, leaving 9 bases between them. From germline, CDR1 is MNHNS and CDR2 SASEGT. CDR3 length: 13 amino acids. The CDR3 here is CASSVYPTYEQYF. CDR3 DNA sequence: TGTGCCAGCAGTGTCTATCCCACCTACGAGCAGTACTTC.

The chain recombines TRBV4-3 with TRBJ1-5; a possible D gene is TRBD1 (6 bases). Per germline, CDR1 LGHNA and CDR2 YSLEER. CDR3 length equals 13 residues. V gave up 3 bases and J gave up 7 bases, with 10 bases separating them. CDR3 sequence reads: CASSQGTLQPQHF. CDR3 in DNA: TGCGCCAGCAGCCAGGGGACATTACAGCCCCAGCATTTT.